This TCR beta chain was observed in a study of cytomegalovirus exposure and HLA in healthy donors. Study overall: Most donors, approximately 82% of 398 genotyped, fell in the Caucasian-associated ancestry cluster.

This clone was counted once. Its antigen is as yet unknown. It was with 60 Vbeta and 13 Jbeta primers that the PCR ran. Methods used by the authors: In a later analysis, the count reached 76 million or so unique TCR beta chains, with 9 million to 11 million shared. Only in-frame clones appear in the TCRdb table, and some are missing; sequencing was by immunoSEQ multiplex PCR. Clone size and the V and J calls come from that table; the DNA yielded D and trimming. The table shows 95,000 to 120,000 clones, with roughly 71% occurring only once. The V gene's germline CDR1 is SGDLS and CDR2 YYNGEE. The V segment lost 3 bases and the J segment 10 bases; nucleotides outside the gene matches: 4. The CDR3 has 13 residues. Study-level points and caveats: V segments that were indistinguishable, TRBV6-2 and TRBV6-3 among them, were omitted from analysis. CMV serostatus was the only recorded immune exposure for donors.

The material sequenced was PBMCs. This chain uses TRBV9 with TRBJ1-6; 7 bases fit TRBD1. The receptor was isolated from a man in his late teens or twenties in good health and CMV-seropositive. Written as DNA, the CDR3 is TGTGCCAGCAGCGGACAGGGAAGCTCACCCCTCCACTTT. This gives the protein CASSGQGSSPLHF.